The clone carrying this T cell receptor (beta chain) was seen many times. The antigen remains unidentified. The germline CDR1 and CDR2 sequences are SNHLY and FYNNEI. V was cut by 5 bases and J by 3 bases, with 13 bases left in between. The CDR3 is 14 amino acids. The sample comes from a study of T cells in Graves' hyperthyroidism and ophthalmopathy. Study background: Peripheral blood samples were taken at initial diagnosis, prior to any treatment. Regarding the study as a whole: Median prediction lead before ophthalmopathy onset was 6.5 months with the model.

The investigators amplified TCR beta CDR3 regions from RNA transcripts. The primer set for the first-round RT-PCR of the TCR CDR3 was HTBI. TCRdb processed the multiplex PCR reads anew with MiXCR; each CDR3 protein has one entry. The table shows a few hundred thousand distinct CDR3 sequences, with 20% to 25% occurring only once. No progression to ophthalmopathy during 18 months of follow-up defined stable disease. Aged 18 to 65, the patients had hyperthyroidism that was newly diagnosed and had lasted under 2 months. This TCR came from a man between 45 and 60 years old with Graves' hyperthyroidism. J is TRBJ2-5 and V is TRBV2; the D gene could be TRBD1 or TRBD2 (6 bases each). Sequences were obtained from blood. The CDR3 nucleotides are TGTGCCAGCAGTATGGGGGGCTGGGAAGAGACCCAGTACTTC. Translated: CASSMGGWEETQYF.